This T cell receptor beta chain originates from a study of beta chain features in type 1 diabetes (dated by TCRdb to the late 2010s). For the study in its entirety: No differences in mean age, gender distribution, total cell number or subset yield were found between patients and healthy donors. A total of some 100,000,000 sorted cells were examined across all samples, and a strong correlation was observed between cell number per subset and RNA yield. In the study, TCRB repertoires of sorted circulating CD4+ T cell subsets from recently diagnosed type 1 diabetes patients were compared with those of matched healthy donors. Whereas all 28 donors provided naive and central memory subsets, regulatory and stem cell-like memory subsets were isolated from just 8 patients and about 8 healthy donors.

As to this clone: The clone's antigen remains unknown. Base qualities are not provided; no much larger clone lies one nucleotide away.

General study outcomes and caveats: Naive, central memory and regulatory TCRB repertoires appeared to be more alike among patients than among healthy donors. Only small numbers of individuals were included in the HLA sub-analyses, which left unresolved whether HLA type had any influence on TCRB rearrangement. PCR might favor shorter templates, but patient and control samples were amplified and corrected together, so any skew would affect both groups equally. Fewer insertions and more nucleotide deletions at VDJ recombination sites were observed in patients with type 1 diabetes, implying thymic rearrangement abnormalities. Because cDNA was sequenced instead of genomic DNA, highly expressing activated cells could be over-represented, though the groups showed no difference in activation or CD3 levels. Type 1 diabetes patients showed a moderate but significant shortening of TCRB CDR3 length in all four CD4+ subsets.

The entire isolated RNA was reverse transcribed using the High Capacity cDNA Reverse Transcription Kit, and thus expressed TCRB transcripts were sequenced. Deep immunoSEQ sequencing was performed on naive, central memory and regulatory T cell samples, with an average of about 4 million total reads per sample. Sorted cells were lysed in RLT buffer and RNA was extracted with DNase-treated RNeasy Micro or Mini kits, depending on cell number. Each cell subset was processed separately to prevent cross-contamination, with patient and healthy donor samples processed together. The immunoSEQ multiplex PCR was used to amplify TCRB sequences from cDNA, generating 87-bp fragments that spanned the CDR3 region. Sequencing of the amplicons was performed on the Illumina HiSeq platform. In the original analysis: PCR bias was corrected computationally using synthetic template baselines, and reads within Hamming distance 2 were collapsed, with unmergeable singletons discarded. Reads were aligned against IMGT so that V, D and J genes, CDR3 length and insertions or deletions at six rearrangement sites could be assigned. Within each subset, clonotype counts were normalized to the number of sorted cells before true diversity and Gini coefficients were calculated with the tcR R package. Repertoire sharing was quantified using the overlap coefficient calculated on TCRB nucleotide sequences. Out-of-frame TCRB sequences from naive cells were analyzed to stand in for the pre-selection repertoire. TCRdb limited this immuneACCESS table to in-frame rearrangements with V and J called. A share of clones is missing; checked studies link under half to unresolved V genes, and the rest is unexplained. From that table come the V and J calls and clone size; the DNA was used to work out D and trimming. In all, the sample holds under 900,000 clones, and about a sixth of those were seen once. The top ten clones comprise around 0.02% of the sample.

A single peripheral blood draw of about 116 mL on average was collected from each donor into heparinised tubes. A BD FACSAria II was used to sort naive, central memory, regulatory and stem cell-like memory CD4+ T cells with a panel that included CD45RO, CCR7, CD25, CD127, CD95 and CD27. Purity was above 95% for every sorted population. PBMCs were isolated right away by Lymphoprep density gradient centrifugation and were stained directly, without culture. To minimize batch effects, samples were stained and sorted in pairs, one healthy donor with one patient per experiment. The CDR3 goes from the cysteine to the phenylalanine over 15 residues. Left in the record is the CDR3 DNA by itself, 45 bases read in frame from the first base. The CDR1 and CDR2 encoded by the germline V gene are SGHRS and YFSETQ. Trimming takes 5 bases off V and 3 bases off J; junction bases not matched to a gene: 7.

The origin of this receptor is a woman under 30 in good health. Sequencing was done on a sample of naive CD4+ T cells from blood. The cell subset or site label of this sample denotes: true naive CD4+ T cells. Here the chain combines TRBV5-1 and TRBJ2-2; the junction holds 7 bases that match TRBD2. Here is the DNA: TGCGCCAGCAGAGAGGAGCGGGGATACACCGGGGAGCTGTTTTTT. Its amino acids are CASREERGYTGELFF.